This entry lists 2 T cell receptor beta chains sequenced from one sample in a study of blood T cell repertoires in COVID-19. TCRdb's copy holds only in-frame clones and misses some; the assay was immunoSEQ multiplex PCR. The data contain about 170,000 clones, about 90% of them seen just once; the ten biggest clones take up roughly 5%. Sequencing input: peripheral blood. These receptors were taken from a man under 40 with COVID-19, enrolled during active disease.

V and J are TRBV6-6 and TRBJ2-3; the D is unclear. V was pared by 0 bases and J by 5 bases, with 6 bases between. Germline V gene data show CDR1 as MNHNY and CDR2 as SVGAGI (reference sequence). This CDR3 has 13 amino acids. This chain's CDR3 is CASSYSSVDTQYF. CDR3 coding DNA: TGTGCCAGCAGTTACTCCTCGGTAGATACGCAGTATTTT.

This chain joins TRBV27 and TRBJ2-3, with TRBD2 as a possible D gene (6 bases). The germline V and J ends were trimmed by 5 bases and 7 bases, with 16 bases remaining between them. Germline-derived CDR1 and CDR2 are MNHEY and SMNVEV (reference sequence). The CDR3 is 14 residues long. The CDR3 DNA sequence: TGTGCCAGCAGTGTAACTAGCCGATTGAATACGCAGTATTTT. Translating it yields CASSVTSRLNTQYF.